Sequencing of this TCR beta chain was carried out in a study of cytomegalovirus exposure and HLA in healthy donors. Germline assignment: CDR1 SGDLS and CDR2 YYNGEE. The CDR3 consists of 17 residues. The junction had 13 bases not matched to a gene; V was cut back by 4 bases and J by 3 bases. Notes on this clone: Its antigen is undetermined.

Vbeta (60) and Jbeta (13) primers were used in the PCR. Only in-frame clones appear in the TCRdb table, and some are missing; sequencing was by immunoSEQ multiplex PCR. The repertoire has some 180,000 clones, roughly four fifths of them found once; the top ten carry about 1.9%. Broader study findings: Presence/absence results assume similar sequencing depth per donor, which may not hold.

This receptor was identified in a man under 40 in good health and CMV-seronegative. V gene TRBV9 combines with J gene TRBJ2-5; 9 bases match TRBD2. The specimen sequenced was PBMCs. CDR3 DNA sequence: TGTGCCAGCAGCCAACCAAGACTAGCGGCACGAGAAGAGACCCAGTACTTC. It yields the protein CASSQPRLAAREETQYF.